Listed here are 13 T cell receptor beta chains from one sample, sequenced in a study of cytotoxic CD8 clonotypes in ibrutinib-treated CLL. The method was immunoSEQ multiplex PCR; TCRdb's version includes in-frame clones alone and lacks a portion of them. The sample lists about 140,000 clones; 80% were seen once. The sequences come from PBMCs, collected after 36 months of ibrutinib treatment. These receptors all stem from a human donor with chronic lymphocytic leukemia.

This clone was observed a few times. The chain links TRBV5-6 to TRBJ1-2, with D possibly matching TRBD1 (5 bases). The V end was cut by 2 bases, the J end by 7 bases, with 9 bases between. Germline values: CDR1 SGHDT, CDR2 YYEEEE. CDR3 length equals 12 residues. The CDR3 nucleotides are TGTGCCAGCAGCTTAGGAGGGGTTGGCTACACCTTC. Its translation is CASSLGGVGYTF.

The chain has TRBV6-5 and TRBJ2-6; no clear D. CDR1 and CDR2 (germline): MNHEY, SVGAGI. CDR3 length equals 15 residues. V lost 6 bases, J lost 2 bases, and 11 bases lay in between. The CDR3 DNA reads as TGTGCCAGCAGGAATACAGCTCCTGGGGCCAACGTCCTGACTTTC. This encodes CASRNTAPGANVLTF.

The V gene is TRBV6-1, the J gene TRBJ2-2; D remains unclear. Looked up from germline, CDR1 is MNHNS and CDR2 is SASEGT. Trimming shortened V by 2 bases and J by 6 bases, and 10 bases separated the two germline ends. The CDR3 runs 14 residues. CDR3 region: CASSERVASGELFF. The CDR3 nucleotides are TGTGCCAGCAGTGAACGGGTAGCCTCCGGGGAGCTGTTTTTT.

J is TRBJ1-1 and V is TRBV5-1; maybe TRBD1 (5 bases). The CDR3 extends over 14 amino acids. CDR1 and CDR2 (germline): SGHRS, YFSETQ. Between the trimmed V and J ends, which lost 0 bases and 4 bases, there was a span of 10 bases. The CDR3 reads CASSLDQGFTEAFF. CDR3 DNA: TGCGCCAGCAGCTTGGACCAGGGTTTCACTGAAGCTTTCTTT.

The J gene is TRBJ1-6, the V gene TRBV9; 7 nucleotides match TRBD1. Germline CDR1 is SGDLS and CDR2 is YYNGEE. CDR3 length equals 17 residues. V lost 0 bases and J lost 10; bases outside the gene matches: 13. CDR3 sequence (DNA): TGTGCCAGCAGCGTAGAGGACAGGACAAATCCTCCATCACCCCTCCACTTT. This gives the protein CASSVEDRTNPPSPLHF.

The V gene is TRBV5-6, the J gene TRBJ2-7; D remains ambiguous. The germline gives CDR1 SGHDT, CDR2 YYEEEE. CDR3 length equals 14 residues. V gave up 0 bases and J gave up 1 base, with 8 bases separating them. CDR3 DNA: TGTGCCAGCAGCTTGGCGATGGGGTCCTACGAGCAGTACTTC. It yields the protein CASSLAMGSYEQYF. The full variable domain, its missing parts supplied by reference TRBV5-6 and TRBJ2-7, is DAGVTQSPTHLIKTRGQQVTLRCSPKSGHDTVSWYQQALGQGPQFIFQYYEEEERQRGNFPDRFSGHQFPNYSSELNVNALLLGDSALYLCASSLAMGSYEQYFGPGTRLTVT.

The chain links TRBV27 to TRBJ2-1; 7 bases are shared with TRBD2. The germline gives CDR1 MNHEY, CDR2 SMNVEV (reference sequence). The CDR3 consists of 15 residues. V was clipped by 6 bases and J by 4 bases; unmatched bases: 9. The CDR3 nucleotides read TGTGCCAGCAGCCTGGGAGCGGGGTGGTACAATGAGCAGTTCTTC. Translating gives CASSLGAGWYNEQFF.

On this clone itself: At one of its ends the junction is not consistent with the germline gene, which may arise from a read error. The gene calls are TRBV10-3 and TRBJ2-1; tentatively, D is TRBD2 (5 bases). CDR1 and CDR2 from the germline V gene are ENHRY and SYGVKD. The CDR3 is made up of 17 amino acids. The DNA for the CDR3 is TGTGCCATCAGTGAGTCGAGGGTCGGAGGCACCTACAATGAACAGTTCTTC. As protein: CAISESRVGGTYNEQFF.

The chain carries TRBV19 and TRBJ2-7; a possible D gene is TRBD1 (6 bases). This CDR3 has 13 amino acids. Deletions cut 3 bases from V and 4 bases from J, with 10 bases between. Looked up from germline, CDR1 is LNHDA and CDR2 is SQIVND (reference sequence). DNA for the CDR3: TGTGCCAGTAGTATTAACAGGGAATACGAGCAGTACTTC. Its protein product is CASSINREYEQYF. Drawing the rest from reference TRBV19 and TRBJ2-7, the complete variable domain is DGGITQSPKYLFRKEGQNVTLSCEQNLNHDAMYWYRQDPGQGLRLIYYSQIVNDFQKGDIAEGYSVSREKKESFPLTVTSAQKNPTAFYLCASSINREYEQYFGPGTRLTVT.

The table lists this clone with a few counts. This chain connects TRBV14 to TRBJ1-2; 7 nucleotides line up with TRBD1. CDR3 length: 15 amino acids. Per the germline V gene, CDR1 is SGHDN and CDR2 is FVKESK. The junction had 13 bases not matched to a gene; V was cut back by 3 bases and J by 9 bases. CDR3 in DNA: TGTGCCAGCAGCCAGTGGGATACAGGGGCTGAGAGCTACACCTTC. Its translation: CASSQWDTGAESYTF.

The chain is built from TRBV4-1 and TRBJ2-5, with unresolved D. Germline V lookup: CDR1 MGHRA, CDR2 YSYEKL. The CDR3 length is 14 residues. Deletions cut 2 bases from V and 2 bases from J, with 9 bases between. For the CDR3, the DNA is TGCGCCAGCAGCCAAATCGGGCAGCAAGAGACCCAGTACTTC. Encoded protein: CASSQIGQQETQYF.

This clone was found a few times. V usage is TRBV5-1 and J usage is TRBJ2-7; D gene ambiguous. The CDR3 covers 13 residues. V lost 0 bases, J lost 1 base, and 5 bases lay in between. CDR1 SGHRS and CDR2 YFSETQ come from the germline V gene. Here the CDR3 reads CASSLAVSYEQYF. DNA for the CDR3: TGCGCCAGCAGCTTGGCGGTTTCCTACGAGCAGTACTTC.

The chain combines TRBV6-5 with TRBJ2-7, with D possibly being TRBD1 or TRBD2 (5 bases each). With 2 bases removed from V and 5 bases from J, the gap between germline ends came to 16 bases. This CDR3 has 15 residues. Germline CDR1 MNHEY, CDR2 SVGAGI. The CDR3, as DNA: TGTGCCAGCAGTTACCAGGGATCAGCGAGGGACGAGCAGTACTTC. Encoded protein: CASSYQGSARDEQYF.